Listed below are T cell receptor beta chains from one sample, sequenced in a study of cytomegalovirus exposure and HLA in healthy donors. TCRdb's copy holds only in-frame clones and misses some; the assay was immunoSEQ multiplex PCR. This table holds about 98,000 clones, about 80% found once. The sample taken for sequencing was PBMCs. These receptors all come from a female donor in good health and CMV-seropositive. CDR3s include the opening cysteine and the closing phenylalanine or tryptophan. Fields, in order: D gene, J gene, V gene, clone size, CDR3 DNA, CDR3 protein. The D gene is left open where the match is weak. A row's size may be missing; if present it is once, few, many or a size class.

>-|TRBJ2-7|TRBV6-6|few
TGTGCCAGCAGTTCAACAGCCTACGAGCAGTACTTC
CASSSTAYEQYF
>-|TRBJ2-7|TRBV2|-
TGTGCCAGCCTCCAGGAGGGCGGGTACGAGCAGTACTTC
CASLQEGGYEQYF
>TRBD1|TRBJ2-7|TRBV19|-
TGTGCCAGTAGCGGGGGACAGGCCCTCTCCTACGAGCAGTACTTC
CASSGGQALSYEQYF
>-|TRBJ2-4|TRBV6-5|-
TGTGCCAGCAGTTTCGGAACAGGGCTATCCATTCAGTACTTC
CASSFGTGLSIQYF
>TRBD2|TRBJ2-5|TRBV9|-
TGTGCCAGCAGCCCAGGGGTGGGACTAGCGGGCCAAGAGACCCAGTACTTC
CASSPGVGLAGQETQYF
>-|TRBJ2-3|TRBV19|few
TGTGCCAGTAGTATTTGGGGCAGCACAGATACGCAGTATTTT
CASSIWGSTDTQYF
>-|TRBJ2-1|TRBV30|-
TGTGCCTGGAGCAATGAGGAGTACAATGAGCAGTTCTTC
CAWSNEEYNEQFF
>TRBD1|TRBJ1-5|TRBV6-5|-
TGTGCCACCGACCTGGGACAGATAAATCAGCCCCAGCATTTT
CATDLGQINQPQHF
>-|TRBJ1-1|TRBV6-5|-
TGTGCCAGCAGTTACGGTTCAGGATTGACTGAAGCTTTCTTT
CASSYGSGLTEAFF
>TRBD2|TRBJ2-3|TRBV7-9|once
TGTGCCAGCAGCTTGGCCGGACTAGCGGGAGGCGTCCTCACAGATACGCAGTATTTT
CASSLAGLAGGVLTDTQYF
>TRBD2|TRBJ2-5|TRBV6-5|-
TGTGCCAGCAGTTACCCCCCGGGACTAAGTCAGACCCAGTACTTC
CASSYPPGLSQTQYF
>-|TRBJ2-3|TRBV6-6|-
TGTGCCAGCAGGCAGACTAGTGATCGCACAGATACGCAGTATTTT
CASRQTSDRTDTQYF
>TRBD1|TRBJ1-1|TRBV10-3|-
TGTGCCATCAGTGAGACCGGGACAGGGATAATGAACACTGAAGCTTTCTTT
CAISETGTGIMNTEAFF
>-|TRBJ1-4|TRBV19|-
TGTGCCAGTAGTTTCTTGGGACAATATGAAAAACTGTTTTTT
CASSFLGQYEKLFF
>-|TRBJ1-5|TRBV6-1|-
TGTGCCAGCAACCTTGGAGGGTTGGAAGTCGCTTTGCATTTT
CASNLGGLEVALHF
>-|TRBJ2-2|TRBV27|-
TGTGCCAGCAGCCCCGGGTGGGGACATCCGAACACCGGGGAGCTGTTTTTT
CASSPGWGHPNTGELFF
>-|TRBJ1-3|TRBV27|-
TGTGCCAGCAGTTTAGGGCCTGGCGGAAACACCATATATTTT
CASSLGPGGNTIYF
>TRBD2|TRBJ2-7|TRBV9|few
TGTGCCAGCAGCCTGGGACTAGCGGGGTACGAGCAGTACTTC
CASSLGLAGYEQYF
>-|TRBJ2-1|TRBV4-1|-
TGCGCCAGCAGCCGGGGGGTAGTCGATGAGCAGTTCTTC
CASSRGVVDEQFF
>-|TRBJ1-1|TRBV5-1|once
TGCGCCAGCAGCTTGAGGGGGGGGCACGGGGCTTTCTTT
CASSLRGGHGAFF
>-|TRBJ1-1|TRBV7-8|-
TGTGCCAGCAGCTTAGGGACATTGAACACTGAAGCTTTCTTT
CASSLGTLNTEAFF
>-|TRBJ2-5|TRBV7-2|-
TGTGCCAGCAGCTCAAATACCTTTCGGGCGGGGTTGCAAGAGACCCAGTACTTC
CASSSNTFRAGLQETQYF
>-|TRBJ2-2|TRBV2|-
TGTGCCAGCAGTGAGACTCGGTCGAACACCGGGGAGCTGTTTTTT
CASSETRSNTGELFF
>TRBD2|TRBJ2-2|TRBV9|-
TGTGCCAGCAGCGTGGGGACTAGTGCGAACACCGGGGAGCTGTTTTTT
CASSVGTSANTGELFF
>TRBD2|TRBJ2-7|TRBV5-1|-
TGCGCCAGCAGCATTAGCGGGAGAGGCTCCTACGAGCAGTACTTC
CASSISGRGSYEQYF
>TRBD1|TRBJ1-2|TRBV9|-
TGTGCCAGCAGCCCTATGACAGGGTCGGTGGGCTACACCTTC
CASSPMTGSVGYTF
>TRBD2|TRBJ2-7|TRBV28|-
TGTGCCAGCACCCCTAGCGGGATATACGAGCAGTACTTC
CASTPSGIYEQYF
>TRBD1|TRBJ2-3|TRBV2|-
TGTGCCAGCAGAAAGACAGGGGCCACAGATACGCAGTATTTT
CASRKTGATDTQYF
>TRBD1|TRBJ1-2|TRBV5-4|-
TGTGCCAGCAGCTTGATTGGACAGGGAGGGCGAGGCTACACCTTC
CASSLIGQGGRGYTF
>-|TRBJ1-3|TRBV5-4|-
TGTGCCAGCAGCTTGTTCCGAGGAAGTTCTGGAAACACCATATATTTT
CASSLFRGSSGNTIYF
>-|TRBJ1-6|TRBV18|once
TGTGCCAGCTCGCCGGGAATCTCCTATAATTCACCCCTCCACTTT
CASSPGISYNSPLHF
>-|TRBJ1-1|TRBV5-5|-
TGTGCCAGCAGCTTCGGGATGAACACTGAAGCTTTCTTT
CASSFGMNTEAFF
>-|TRBJ1-5|TRBV5-1|-
TGCGCCAGCAGCACGCCTTGGACACATCCAAATCAGCCCCAGCATTTT
CASSTPWTHPNQPQHF